Described below is a single T cell receptor (beta chain) sequence and its context. This specimen belongs to a study of blood T cell repertoires in COVID-19. Background on the study: Samples came from the United States, Italy and Spain, spanning acute and convalescent COVID-19. PBMCs, B-cell-depleted T cells, or T cells were the source of the cDNA or gDNA that made up the material.

As processed by the authors: From reference gene primer amplification, estimates of nucleated cell counts were derived. Data came from immunoSEQ multiplex PCR; TCRdb stores just in-frame clones and leaves some out. Clone size and the V and J calls come from that table; the DNA yielded D and trimming. The top ten hold 3.2% of the sample, which has around 500,000 clones, 70% to 90% seen once. The junction had 10 bases not matched to a gene; V was cut back by 2 bases and J by 5 bases. Germline V gene data show CDR1 as WNHNN and CDR2 as SYGVQD (reference sequence). The CDR3 length is 16 residues. The sample was peripheral blood. This clonotype originated in a human donor in a cohort sampled during active COVID-19. The V call is TRBV10-1, the J call TRBJ1-1; 8 nucleotides line up with TRBD1. DNA of the CDR3: TGCGCCAGCAGTGAGGGGGCAGGGGGCGCGCGAACTGAAGCTTTCTTT. As protein: CASSEGAGGARTEAFF.